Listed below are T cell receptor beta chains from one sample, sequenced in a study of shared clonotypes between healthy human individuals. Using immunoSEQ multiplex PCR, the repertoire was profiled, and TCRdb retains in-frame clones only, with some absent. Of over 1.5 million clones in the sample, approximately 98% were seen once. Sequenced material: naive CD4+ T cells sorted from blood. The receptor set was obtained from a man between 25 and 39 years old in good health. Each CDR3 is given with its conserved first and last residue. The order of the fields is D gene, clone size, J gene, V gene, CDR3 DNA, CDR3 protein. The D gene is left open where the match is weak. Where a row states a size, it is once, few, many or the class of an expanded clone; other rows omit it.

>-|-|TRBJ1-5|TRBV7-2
TGTGCCAGCAGCCAGGACAGAAATCAGCCCCAGCATTTT
CASSQDRNQPQHF
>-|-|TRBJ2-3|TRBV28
TGTGCCAGCAGTTCCTACCCCGATACGCAGTATTTT
CASSSYPDTQYF
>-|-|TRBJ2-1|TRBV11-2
TGTGCCAGCAGCTTAGCGGGGGGCGTGGGAATCGGGCAGTTCTTC
CASSLAGGVGIGQFF
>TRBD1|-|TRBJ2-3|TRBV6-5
TGTGCCAGCAGCCACAGGGGGAGCACAGATACGCAGTATTTT
CASSHRGSTDTQYF
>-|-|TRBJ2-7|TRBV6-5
TGTGCCAGCAGTAGGGGACATACCTACGAGCAGTACTTC
CASSRGHTYEQYF
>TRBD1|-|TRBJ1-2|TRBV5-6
TGTGCCAGCAGCTTCGGGGACAGGGATGGCTACACCTTC
CASSFGDRDGYTF
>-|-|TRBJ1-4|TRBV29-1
TGCAGCGTCCAGACCGCGGGGGGGCCCGATGAAAAACTGTTTTTT
CSVQTAGGPDEKLFF
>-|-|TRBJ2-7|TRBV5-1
TGCGCCAGCAGCAATCAAGGGGACGCTGACGAGCAGTACTTC
CASSNQGDADEQYF
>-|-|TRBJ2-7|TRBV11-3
TGTGCCAGCAGCTTAGACTGGGGAACGCGTGAGCAGTACTTC
CASSLDWGTREQYF
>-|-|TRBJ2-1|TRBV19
TGTGCCAGTAGTATAGCTTACAGGGTGGTCAACAATGAGCAGTTCTTC
CASSIAYRVVNNEQFF
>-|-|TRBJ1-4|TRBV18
TGTGCCAGCTCACCAGGGACAACTAATGAAAAACTGTTTTTT
CASSPGTTNEKLFF
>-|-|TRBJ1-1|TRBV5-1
TGCGCCAGCAGCCCCACCTTCGGACAGCCTCAAGCTTTCTTT
CASSPTFGQPQAFF
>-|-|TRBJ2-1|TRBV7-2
TGTGCCAGCAGCGGCGGCCGGAGCTCTGAGCAGTTCTTC
CASSGGRSSEQFF
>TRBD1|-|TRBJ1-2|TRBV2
TGTGCCAGCAGCGCAGACAGGGCGGCTAACTATGGCTACACCTTC
CASSADRAANYGYTF
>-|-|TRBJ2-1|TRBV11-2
TGTGCCAGCAGCTTAGACTTAATCTACAATGAGCAGTTCTTC
CASSLDLIYNEQFF
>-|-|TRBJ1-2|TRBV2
TGTGCCAGCAGTGTGGAGAACTATGGCTACACCTTC
CASSVENYGYTF
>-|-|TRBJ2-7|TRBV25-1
TGTGCCAGCCGGGGGATAGGTCCTGACGAGCAGTACTTC
CASRGIGPDEQYF
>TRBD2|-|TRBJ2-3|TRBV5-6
TGTGCCAGCAGCTCACGTGGACTAGCGGGGTACACAGATACGCAGTATTTT
CASSSRGLAGYTDTQYF
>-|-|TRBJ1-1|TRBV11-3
TGTGCCAGCAGCGGTCAGGGTACGGGGACTGAAGCTTTCTTT
CASSGQGTGTEAFF
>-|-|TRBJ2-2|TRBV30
TGTGCCTTCCCTAAGATAACAAACACCGGGGAGCTGTTTTTT
CAFPKITNTGELFF
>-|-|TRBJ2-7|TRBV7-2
TGTGCCAGCCGCACGGACCCCAGCTCCTACGAGCAGTACTTC
CASRTDPSSYEQYF
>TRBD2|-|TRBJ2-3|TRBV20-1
TGCAGTCATCGGGAGGGAGATACGCAGTATTTT
CSHREGDTQYF
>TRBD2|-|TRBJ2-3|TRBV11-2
TGTGCTACTAGGAGCGAGCGGGAGCCCACAGATACGCAGTATTTT
CATRSEREPTDTQYF
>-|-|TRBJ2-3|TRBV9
TGTGCCAGCAGCGTAGCTCCTCAGGGGCTGGCCACAGATACGCAGTATTTT
CASSVAPQGLATDTQYF
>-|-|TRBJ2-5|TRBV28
TGTGCCAGCAGTTTGCCAGGGGCAGAGACCCAGTACTTC
CASSLPGAETQYF
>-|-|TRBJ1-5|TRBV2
TGTGCCAGCGGAGAGAGCCAGCCCCAGCATTTT
CASGESQPQHF
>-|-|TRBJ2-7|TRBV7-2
TGTGCCAGCAGCCCAGGGCCTCCAGGAACCTACGAGCAGTACTTC
CASSPGPPGTYEQYF
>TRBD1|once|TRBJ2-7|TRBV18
TGTGCCAGCTCACCGGCAGGGACAGTCTACGAGCAGTACTTC
CASSPAGTVYEQYF
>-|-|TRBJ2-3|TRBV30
TGTGCCTGGAGTAGACCTCTGGGGGTACACCACTCTAGCACACCCGCAGATACGCAGTATTTT
CAWSRPLGVHHSSTPADTQYF
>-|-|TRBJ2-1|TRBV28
TGTGCCAGCAGCCTAACTATGGACGGGATGGGGCAGTTCTTC
CASSLTMDGMGQFF
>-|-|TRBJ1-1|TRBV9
TGTGCCAGCAGCGTAGGGCCAGGGAGTGAAGCTTTCTTT
CASSVGPGSEAFF
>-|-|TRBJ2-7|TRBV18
TGTGCCAGCTCACCAGTCAGGATCCCCGGGGTCGCCTACGAGCAGTACTTC
CASSPVRIPGVAYEQYF
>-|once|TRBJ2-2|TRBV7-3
TGTGCCAGCAGCTCTCAGACGCTCGGCACCGGGGAGCTGTTTTTT
CASSSQTLGTGELFF
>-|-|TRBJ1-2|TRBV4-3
TGCGCCAGCAGCCAAGAACCAGGGAACTCGGGCTATGGCTACACCTTC
CASSQEPGNSGYGYTF
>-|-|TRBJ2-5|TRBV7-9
TGTGCCAGCAGCTTCGGAGGGGGATACACCTTTAAAGAGACCCAGTACTTC
CASSFGGGYTFKETQYF
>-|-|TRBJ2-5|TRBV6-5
TGTGCCAGCAGTGTAACTATGACGGGGACCCAGTACTTC
CASSVTMTGTQYF
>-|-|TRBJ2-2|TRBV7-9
TGTGCCAGCAGCTTATTGACAGCCACCGGGGAGCTGTTTTTT
CASSLLTATGELFF
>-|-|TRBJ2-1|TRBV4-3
TGCGCCAGCAGCCCTCGGGTAGCGGCCTACAATGAGCAGTTCTTC
CASSPRVAAYNEQFF